The rows below give T cell receptor beta chains drawn from one sample of a study of blood T cell repertoires in COVID-19. Profiled with immunoSEQ multiplex PCR; TCRdb holds only in-frame clones, not every one. The sample lists about 60,000 clones, approximately 86% seen once, with about 1.2% in the top ten. Sequencing input: peripheral blood. The source is a man between 35 and 55 years old with acute or convalescent COVID-19. Both conserved end residues are part of each CDR3. Fields, in order: J gene, clone size, D gene, CDR3 length, V gene, CDR3 protein, CDR3 DNA. D genes are given only for firm matches. Only some rows state a clone size, as once, few, many or a class for expanded clones.

J: TRBJ2-1; size: -; D: -; length: 12; V: TRBV27; CDR3: CASSRSYNEQFF; DNA: TGTGCCAGCAGTAGGAGTTACAATGAGCAGTTCTTC
J: TRBJ2-6; size: -; D: -; length: 15; V: TRBV27; CDR3: CASSLIHTGANVLTF; DNA: TGTGCCAGCAGTTTGATACACACTGGGGCCAACGTCCTGACTTTC
J: TRBJ2-7; size: -; D: TRBD1; length: 15; V: TRBV6-5; CDR3: CASSYSRRGSYEQYF; DNA: TGTGCCAGCAGTTACTCGCGCAGGGGGTCCTACGAGCAGTACTTC
J: TRBJ1-2; size: -; D: -; length: 12; V: TRBV11-3; CDR3: CASSLGIGFYTF; DNA: TGTGCCAGCAGCTTAGGTATCGGGTTCTACACCTTC
J: TRBJ1-3; size: -; D: -; length: 12; V: TRBV11-2; CDR3: CASSLARNTIYF; DNA: TGTGCCAGCAGCTTAGCAAGAAACACCATATATTTT
J: TRBJ2-1; size: -; D: TRBD1; length: 15; V: TRBV6-6; CDR3: CASTPPGQGSDEQFF; DNA: TGTGCCAGCACTCCCCCGGGACAGGGATCCGATGAGCAGTTCTTC
J: TRBJ1-1; size: few; D: -; length: 15; V: TRBV5-4; CDR3: CASSLSGSPNTEAFF; DNA: TGTGCCAGCAGCTTGTCTGGGAGCCCGAACACTGAAGCTTTCTTT
J: TRBJ1-2; size: -; D: -; length: 12; V: TRBV9; CDR3: CASSTRGGGYTF; DNA: TGTGCCAGCAGCACGAGGGGGGGAGGCTACACCTTC
J: TRBJ2-1; size: -; D: TRBD2; length: 15; V: TRBV10-1; CDR3: CASSENKAGDNEQFF; DNA: TGCGCCAGCAGTGAGAATAAGGCGGGGGACAATGAGCAGTTCTTC
J: TRBJ1-2; size: -; D: -; length: 14; V: TRBV3-1/TRBV3-2; CDR3: CASSYRGPNYGYTF; DNA: TGTGCCAGCAGTTATAGGGGTCCTAACTATGGCTACACCTTC
J: TRBJ1-2; size: -; D: -; length: 13; V: TRBV7-9; CDR3: CASSLEDSYGYTF; DNA: TGTGCCAGCAGCTTAGAAGACAGCTATGGCTACACCTTC
J: TRBJ2-3; size: -; D: -; length: 15; V: TRBV5-1; CDR3: CASSLEGLLIDTQYF; DNA: TGCGCCAGCAGCTTGGAGGGGTTGCTCATAGATACGCAGTATTTT
J: TRBJ1-1; size: -; D: -; length: 15; V: TRBV11-3; CDR3: CASSFPAGGPTEAFF; DNA: TGTGCCAGCAGCTTCCCCGCCGGGGGGCCCACTGAAGCTTTCTTT
J: TRBJ1-3; size: -; D: -; length: 15; V: TRBV18; CDR3: CASSPTGNDANTIYF; DNA: TGTGCCAGCTCGCCTACAGGGAACGATGCAAACACCATATATTTT
J: TRBJ1-1; size: -; D: TRBD1; length: 15; V: TRBV6-4; CDR3: CASSDFDRGLPEAFF; DNA: TGTGCCAGCAGTGACTTTGACAGGGGGCTCCCTGAAGCTTTCTTT
J: TRBJ2-7; size: -; D: TRBD1; length: 15; V: TRBV18; CDR3: CASSLAGTGPSEQYF; DNA: TGTGCCAGCTCACTGGCAGGGACAGGCCCTTCCGAGCAGTACTTC
J: TRBJ1-2; size: -; D: -; length: 18; V: TRBV11-2; CDR3: CASSSLTGGPRKLYGYTF; DNA: TGTGCCAGCAGCTCCTTAACGGGGGGGCCCCGAAAGCTCTATGGCTACACCTTC
J: TRBJ2-5; size: -; D: -; length: 13; V: TRBV4-1; CDR3: CASSQERGTWEYF; DNA: TGCGCCAGCAGCCAAGAGAGGGGGACGTGGGAGTACTTC
J: TRBJ1-5; size: -; D: -; length: 18; V: TRBV25-1; CDR3: CASSEEGRVRCGNQPQHF; DNA: TGTGCCAGCAGTGAAGAAGGCAGGGTACGGTGTGGCAATCAGCCCCAGCATTTT
J: TRBJ2-7; size: -; D: -; length: 14; V: TRBV3-1/TRBV3-2; CDR3: CASSPGGVDYEQYF; DNA: TGTGCCAGCAGCCCTGGAGGCGTAGACTACGAGCAGTACTTC
J: TRBJ1-5; size: once; D: TRBD1; length: 20; V: TRBV12-5; CDR3: CASGPTLDRGLLTSNQPQHF; DNA: TGTGCTAGTGGTCCTACGCTAGACAGGGGGCTGCTTACCAGCAATCAGCCCCAGCATTTT
J: TRBJ1-1; size: -; D: TRBD1; length: 13; V: TRBV18; CDR3: CASSQGADTEAFF; DNA: TGTGCCAGCTCACAGGGGGCAGACACTGAAGCTTTCTTT
J: TRBJ2-1; size: once; D: TRBD1; length: 14; V: TRBV5-4; CDR3: CASSLITGVGEQFF; DNA: TGTGCCAGCAGCCTAATAACAGGGGTTGGTGAGCAGTTCTTC
J: TRBJ1-1; size: -; D: -; length: 15; V: TRBV2; CDR3: CASTMGTGVHTEAFF; DNA: TGTGCCAGCACCATGGGAACAGGAGTCCACACTGAAGCTTTCTTT
J: TRBJ2-1; size: -; D: -; length: 15; V: TRBV5-1; CDR3: CASSLEDTSYNEQFF; DNA: TGCGCCAGCAGCTTGGAGGACACGTCCTACAATGAGCAGTTCTTC
J: TRBJ2-7; size: -; D: -; length: 13; V: TRBV11-3; CDR3: CASSSRQGLEQYF; DNA: TGTGCCAGCAGCTCCCGACAAGGCCTCGAGCAGTACTTC
J: TRBJ1-2; size: medium-sized; D: -; length: 11; V: TRBV30; CDR3: CACFRNYGYTF; DNA: TGTGCCTGTTTCCGGAACTATGGCTACACCTTC
J: TRBJ1-2; size: few; D: -; length: 16; V: TRBV4-1; CDR3: CASSQDRASGDYGYTF; DNA: TGCGCCAGCAGCCAAGATCGGGCCTCGGGGGACTATGGCTACACCTTC
J: TRBJ1-2; size: -; D: -; length: 13; V: TRBV3-1/TRBV3-2; CDR3: CASSQNSLYGYTF; DNA: TGTGCCAGCAGCCAAAATTCTCTCTATGGCTACACCTTC
J: TRBJ1-1; size: -; D: -; length: 16; V: TRBV7-9; CDR3: CASRMDSGNRHTEAFF; DNA: TGTGCCAGTCGCATGGACAGCGGGAATAGGCACACTGAAGCTTTCTTT
J: TRBJ2-5; size: -; D: -; length: 16; V: TRBV5-8; CDR3: CASSPGSTGPKETQYF; DNA: TGTGCCAGCAGCCCTGGGTCGACAGGACCGAAAGAGACCCAGTACTTC
J: TRBJ1-5; size: few; D: TRBD1; length: 16; V: TRBV19; CDR3: CASSTNDRGFNQPQHF; DNA: TGTGCCAGTAGTACCAACGACAGGGGCTTCAATCAGCCCCAGCATTTT
J: TRBJ1-2; size: -; D: -; length: 13; V: TRBV19; CDR3: CASSPTENYGYTF; DNA: TGTGCCAGTAGCCCGACGGAGAACTATGGCTACACCTTC
J: TRBJ2-7; size: medium-sized; D: -; length: 14; V: TRBV11-1; CDR3: CASSLKGGPYEQYF; DNA: TGTGCCAGCAGCTTAAAAGGGGGTCCCTACGAGCAGTACTTC
J: TRBJ1-1; size: -; D: -; length: 18; V: TRBV7-2; CDR3: CASSFSPPGLSVGTEAFF; DNA: TGTGCCAGCAGCTTTAGCCCGCCAGGACTTTCGGTGGGCACTGAAGCTTTCTTT
J: TRBJ2-3; size: -; D: TRBD1; length: 15; V: TRBV5-1; CDR3: CASSLGQGAADTQYF; DNA: TGCGCCAGCAGCTTGGGGCAGGGGGCTGCAGATACGCAGTATTTT
J: TRBJ1-1; size: -; D: -; length: 11; V: TRBV7-9; CDR3: CASSRGTEAFF; DNA: TGTGCCAGCAGCCGGGGGACTGAAGCTTTCTTT
J: TRBJ1-3; size: -; D: -; length: 10; V: TRBV30; CDR3: CAWRRDTIYF; DNA: TGTGCCTGGAGGAGGGACACCATATATTTT
J: TRBJ2-3; size: -; D: TRBD1; length: 14; V: TRBV10-1; CDR3: CASSGGQKPDTQYF; DNA: TGCGCCAGCAGTGGGGGACAGAAGCCAGATACGCAGTATTTT
J: TRBJ2-7; size: -; D: -; length: 15; V: TRBV5-8; CDR3: CASSRVGGPSYEQYF; DNA: TGTGCCAGCAGCCGCGTTGGGGGCCCTAGCTACGAGCAGTACTTC
J: TRBJ2-1; size: -; D: -; length: 19; V: TRBV20-1; CDR3: CSASVWGPSGKVTYNEQFF; DNA: TGCAGTGCTAGTGTCTGGGGGCCGTCGGGAAAAGTTACCTACAATGAGCAGTTCTTC
J: TRBJ1-1; size: -; D: TRBD1; length: 10; V: TRBV20-1; CDR3: CSALQGQTFF; DNA: TGCAGTGCGCTACAGGGGCAGACTTTCTTT
J: TRBJ2-2; size: -; D: -; length: 15; V: TRBV5-4; CDR3: CASSLVRGDTGELFF; DNA: TGTGCCAGCAGCTTGGTGCGGGGTGACACCGGGGAGCTGTTTTTT
J: TRBJ1-4; size: -; D: -; length: 14; V: TRBV7-9; CDR3: CASSFTGIGEKLFF; DNA: TGTGCCAGCAGCTTTACAGGGATCGGTGAAAAACTGTTTTTT
J: TRBJ1-4; size: -; D: -; length: 14; V: TRBV5-5; CDR3: CASSLQGGNEKLFF; DNA: TGTGCCAGCAGCCTACAGGGTGGTAATGAAAAACTGTTTTTT
J: TRBJ2-3; size: -; D: -; length: 15; V: TRBV11-3; CDR3: CASSSEGDGTDTQYF; DNA: TGTGCCAGCAGCTCAGAAGGGGATGGAACAGATACGCAGTATTTT
J: TRBJ1-5; size: -; D: -; length: 18; V: TRBV2; CDR3: CASSEAGAGGRLRQPQHF; DNA: TGTGCCAGCAGTGAAGCGGGGGCGGGCGGTAGACTTCGGCAGCCCCAGCATTTT
J: TRBJ2-2; size: -; D: TRBD1; length: 15; V: TRBV12-5; CDR3: CASGLTGGPTGELFF; DNA: TGTGCTAGTGGTTTGACAGGGGGCCCTACCGGGGAGCTGTTTTTT
J: TRBJ1-3; size: -; D: -; length: 16; V: TRBV2; CDR3: CASSVLLLQSGNTIYF; DNA: TGTGCCAGCAGTGTTTTGCTGTTACAGTCTGGAAACACCATATATTTT
J: TRBJ2-3; size: -; D: TRBD2; length: 15; V: TRBV4-1; CDR3: CASSPRLAGGDTQYF; DNA: TGCGCCAGCAGCCCTCGACTAGCGGGGGGAGATACGCAGTATTTT
J: TRBJ1-1; size: -; D: -; length: 14; V: TRBV2; CDR3: CASSLRTMNTEAFF; DNA: TGTGCCAGCAGTTTGAGAACCATGAACACTGAAGCTTTCTTT
J: TRBJ2-7; size: -; D: TRBD2; length: 13; V: TRBV7-9; CDR3: CASSPGGPYEQYF; DNA: TGTGCCAGCAGCCCGGGGGGGCCTTACGAGCAGTACTTC
J: TRBJ1-5; size: medium-sized; D: -; length: 13; V: TRBV6-5; CDR3: CASTGDSNQPQHF; DNA: TGTGCCAGCACGGGGGATAGCAATCAGCCCCAGCATTTT
J: TRBJ2-2; size: -; D: -; length: 15; V: TRBV9; CDR3: CASSVTRGFGGELFF; DNA: TGTGCCAGCAGCGTGACAAGGGGGTTCGGCGGGGAGCTGTTTTTT
J: TRBJ1-1; size: -; D: -; length: 12; V: TRBV2; CDR3: CASSIDYTEAFF; DNA: TGTGCCAGCAGTATCGACTACACTGAAGCTTTCTTT
J: TRBJ2-1; size: -; D: -; length: 13; V: TRBV3-1/TRBV3-2; CDR3: CASSYSIDNEQFF; DNA: TGTGCCAGCAGCTACAGCATTGACAATGAGCAGTTCTTC
J: TRBJ1-1; size: -; D: TRBD1; length: 14; V: TRBV11-3; CDR3: CASSPPMGQGEAFF; DNA: TGTGCCAGCAGCCCCCCGATGGGACAGGGTGAAGCTTTCTTT
J: TRBJ2-3; size: -; D: -; length: 15; V: TRBV10-3; CDR3: CAISDSGQPRDTQYF; DNA: TGTGCCATCAGTGACTCTGGACAGCCCAGAGATACGCAGTATTTT
J: TRBJ1-1; size: -; D: -; length: 12; V: TRBV5-1; CDR3: CASSERDTEAFF; DNA: TGCGCCAGCAGCGAGCGGGACACTGAAGCTTTCTTT